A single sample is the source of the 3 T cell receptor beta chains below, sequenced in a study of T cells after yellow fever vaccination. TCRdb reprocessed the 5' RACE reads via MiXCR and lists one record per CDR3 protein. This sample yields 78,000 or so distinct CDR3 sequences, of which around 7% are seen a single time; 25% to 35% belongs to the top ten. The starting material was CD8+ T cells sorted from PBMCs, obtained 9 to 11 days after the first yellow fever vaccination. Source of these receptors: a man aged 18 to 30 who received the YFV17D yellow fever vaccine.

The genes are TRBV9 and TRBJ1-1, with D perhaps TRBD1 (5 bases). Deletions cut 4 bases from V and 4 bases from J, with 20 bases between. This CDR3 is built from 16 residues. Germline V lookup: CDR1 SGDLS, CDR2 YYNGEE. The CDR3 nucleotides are TGTGCCAGCAGCTGGGGGGAGACGGGTTTCGGCACTGAAGCTTTCTTT. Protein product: CASSWGETGFGTEAFF.

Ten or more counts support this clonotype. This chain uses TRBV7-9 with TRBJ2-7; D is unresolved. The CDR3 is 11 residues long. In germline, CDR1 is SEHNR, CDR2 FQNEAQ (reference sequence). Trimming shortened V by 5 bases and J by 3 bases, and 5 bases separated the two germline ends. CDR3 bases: TGTGCCAGCAGCCCCTTCTACGAGCAGTACTTC. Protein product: CASSPFYEQYF.

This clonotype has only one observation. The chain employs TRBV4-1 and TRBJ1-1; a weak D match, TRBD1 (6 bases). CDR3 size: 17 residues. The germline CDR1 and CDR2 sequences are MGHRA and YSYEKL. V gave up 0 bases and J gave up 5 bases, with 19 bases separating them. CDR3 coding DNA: TGCGCCAGCAGCCAAGATCTATCCGGGGGCACATGGACTGAAGCTTTCTTT. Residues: CASSQDLSGGTWTEAFF.